The 29 T cell receptor beta chains presented below share a single source sample, sequenced in a study of T cell responses to AZD1222 COVID-19 vaccine. Sequencing used immunoSEQ multiplex PCR; TCRdb keeps in-frame clones, though not all of them. Of around 94,000 clones listed, 86% are singletons. Sequenced here: peripheral blood, sampled on day 0 of AZD1222 vaccination. The receptors shown here come from an adult in good health.

The chain combines TRBV6-2 or TRBV6-3 with TRBJ1-5; no reliable D call. V lost 2 bases and J 3 bases, leaving 8 bases between the germline ends. CDR3 length equals 14 residues. The V gene's germline CDR1 is MNHEY and CDR2 SVGEGT. The CDR3 here is CASSYVGNNQPQHF. The CDR3, as DNA: TGTGCCAGCAGTTACGTGGGGAACAATCAGCCCCAGCATTTT.

V gene TRBV4-2 combines with J gene TRBJ2-7; weak D call: TRBD2 (6 bases). Trimming cost V 0 bases and J 2 bases, with 11 bases left between them. CDR3 length equals 15 residues. Germline CDR1 is LGHNA and CDR2 is YNFKEQ. CDR3: CASSQDLGGTYEQYF. CDR3 coding DNA: TGTGCCAGCAGCCAAGATTTGGGGGGAACCTACGAGCAGTACTTC.

The V gene is TRBV5-6, the J gene TRBJ2-7, with 7 bases lining up with TRBD2. CDR1 SGHDT and CDR2 YYEEEE come from the germline V gene. The trim removed 4 bases at V and 11 bases at J, leaving 9 bases unmatched. This CDR3 region has 12 residues. The CDR3 reads CASSRGDGPEYF. In DNA form, the CDR3 reads TGTGCCAGCAGCCGGGGGGACGGGCCTGAGTACTTC.

J is TRBJ2-1 and V is TRBV27; the D gene is possibly TRBD1 (6 bases). Germline assignment: CDR1 MNHEY and CDR2 SMNVEV (reference sequence). The germline V and J ends were trimmed by 6 bases and 3 bases, with 18 bases remaining between them. This CDR3 contains 16 residues. CDR3 sequence reads: CASSPDSSLVYNEQFF. The CDR3 DNA is TGTGCCAGCAGCCCGGACAGTTCCCTGGTCTACAATGAGCAGTTCTTC.

This sequence joins TRBV11-2 and TRBJ2-3, with TRBD1 as a possible D gene (6 bases). The CDR3 covers 15 residues. Deletions cut 5 bases from V and 1 base from J, with 13 bases between. Germline lookup yields CDR1 SGHAT and CDR2 FQNNGV. The CDR3 DNA follows: TGTGCCAGCAGCCTATGGACAGTAGGCACAGATACGCAGTATTTT. Its translation: CASSLWTVGTDTQYF.

The chain couples TRBV15 to TRBJ2-5, with 10 nucleotides matching TRBD2. The CDR3 covers 16 residues. After removal of 0 bases from V and 5 bases from J, the junction contained 6 bases not matched to a gene. Germline CDR1 is LNHNV and CDR2 is YYDKDF (reference sequence). The CDR3 DNA sequence: TGTGCCACCAGCAGAGACCTTGGACTAGCGGCGGAGACCCAGTACTTC. This gives the protein CATSRDLGLAAETQYF.

The chain combines TRBV5-1 with TRBJ2-7, with D uncertain. The CDR3 is 9 amino acids. Trimming took 5 bases from V and 11 from J, leaving 8 bases between them. Germline V gene lookup returns CDR1 SGHRS and CDR2 YFSETQ. The CDR3 loop is CASRGREYF. CDR3 bases: TGCGCCAGCAGGGGTAGGGAGTACTTC.

The chain joins TRBV4-2 to TRBJ1-1; D gene unclear. Per the germline V gene, CDR1 is LGHNA and CDR2 is YNFKEQ. V was shortened by 0 bases and J by 1 base, with 9 bases between the two germline ends. The length of the CDR3 is 15 residues. CDR3 in DNA: TGTGCCAGCAGCCAAGAACGGCAGACGAACACTGAAGCTTTCTTT. This sequence encodes CASSQERQTNTEAFF.

This chain joins TRBV2 and TRBJ1-1; a possible D gene is TRBD1 (5 bases). Germline CDR1 SNHLY, CDR2 FYNNEI. Deletions cut 1 base from V and 5 bases from J, with 11 bases between. The CDR3 consists of 14 residues. CDR3 nucleotides: TGTGCCAGCAGTGAAGGTGAGGGGAGGACTGAAGCTTTCTTT. It is translated as CASSEGEGRTEAFF.

The V gene is TRBV5-6, the J gene TRBJ1-6; D ambiguous. Trimming took 1 base from V and 0 from J, leaving 8 bases between them. The germline CDR1 and CDR2 sequences are SGHDT and YYEEEE. This CDR3 has 16 amino acids. The CDR3 sequence is CASSLTPSSYNSPLHF. The CDR3 bases are TGTGCCAGCAGCTTGACACCGAGCTCCTATAATTCACCCCTCCACTTT. Looking up the rest from reference TRBV5-6 and TRBJ1-6 gives the full variable domain: DAGVTQSPTHLIKTRGQQVTLRCSPKSGHDTVSWYQQALGQGPQFIFQYYEEEERQRGNFPDRFSGHQFPNYSSELNVNALLLGDSALYLCASSLTPSSYNSPLHFGNGTRLTVT.

This chain uses TRBV5-1 with TRBJ1-1, with D perhaps TRBD1 (6 bases). The V and J ends lost 4 bases and 2 bases respectively, with 15 bases between them. CDR1 is SGHRS, CDR2 YFSETQ, per germline. This CDR3 contains 15 residues. The CDR3 DNA reads TGCGCCAGCAGCCCCCAGTTGGGGGGCAACACTGAAGCTTTCTTT. Translation: CASSPQLGGNTEAFF.

The V gene is TRBV2, the J gene TRBJ2-2; TRBD2 aligns across 8 bases. The CDR3 is 18 amino acids. The V and J ends lost 6 bases and 7 bases, in that order; junction bases with no gene match: 19. Germline CDR1 is SNHLY and CDR2 is FYNNEI. DNA of the CDR3: TGTGCCAGCAGCGTCGTTAACTTAGCGGGGTCTGGGGTCGGGGAGCTGTTTTTT. Protein sequence: CASSVVNLAGSGVGELFF.

This clone has just one count. Additional DNA sequences in this sample encode the identical CDR3. The J gene is TRBJ2-1, the V gene TRBV7-2; the D is unclear. This CDR3 region has 11 residues. The germline V gene encodes CDR1 SGHTA and CDR2 FQGNSA. Trimming pared 1 base from V and 9 bases from J, leaving 4 bases between. The CDR3 loop is CASSLVSEQFF. As DNA, the CDR3 is TGTGCCAGCAGCTTAGTCAGTGAGCAGTTCTTC. The complete variable domain, with remaining parts taken from reference TRBV7-2 and TRBJ2-1, reads GAGVSQSPSNKVTEKGKDVELRCDPISGHTALYWYRQSLGQGLEFLIYFQGNSAPDKSGLPSDRFSAERTGGSVSTLTIQRTQQEDSAVYLCASSLVSEQFFGPGTRLTVL.

The chain employs TRBV5-5 and TRBJ2-7; possible D gene TRBD1, 5 bases. The V end lost 1 base, the J end lost 3 bases, and 14 bases lay between the germline ends. CDR1 and CDR2 (germline): SGHKS, YYEKEE (reference sequence). CDR3 length: 15 amino acids. Written as DNA, the CDR3 is TGTGCCAGCAGCTTGATTTTACAGGCCGGCTACGAGCAGTACTTC. This translates into CASSLILQAGYEQYF. Based on the CDR3 plus reference TRBV5-5 and TRBJ2-7, the full variable domain is DAGVTQSPTHLIKTRGQQVTLRCSPISGHKSVSWYQQVLGQGPQFIFQYYEKEERGRGNFPDRFSARQFPNYSSELNVNALLLGDSALYLCASSLILQAGYEQYFGPGTRLTVT.

V usage is TRBV10-1 and J usage is TRBJ1-2; TRBD1 matches at 7 bases. This CDR3 is built from 14 residues. The germline CDR1 and CDR2 sequences are WNHNN and SYGVQD (reference sequence). Trimming took 2 bases from V and 4 from J; bases not matched to a gene: 4. The CDR3: CASSEADRTYGYTF. In DNA form, the CDR3 reads TGCGCCAGCAGTGAGGCGGACAGGACCTATGGCTACACCTTC.

V gene TRBV15 combines with J gene TRBJ2-7; tentative D call: TRBD2 (6 bases). This CDR3 comprises 15 residues. V lost 3 bases and J lost 6, with 18 bases in between. CDR1 is LNHNV and CDR2 is YYDKDF in the germline V gene (reference sequence). This CDR3 is CATSRVGGSRSEQYF. The DNA of the CDR3 is TGTGCCACCAGCAGGGTCGGGGGATCTCGTTCCGAGCAGTACTTC.

This clone showed up just once. The rearrangement joins TRBV7-6 to TRBJ1-3, with 8 bases lining up with TRBD1. V lost 5 bases, J lost 0 bases, and 6 bases stayed unmatched. Germline CDR1 and CDR2: SGHVS and FNYEAQ. The CDR3 is 16 amino acids. Written as DNA, the CDR3 is TGTGCCAGCAGCGGTGGACAGGGCCCCTCTGGAAACACCATATATTTT. It specifies CASSGGQGPSGNTIYF.

This clone occurred once. The V and J genes are TRBV3-1 (or the pseudogene TRBV3-2) and TRBJ1-1, with 11 bases that match TRBD1. Germline values: CDR1 LGHDT, CDR2 YNNKEL (reference sequence). V lost 4 bases to trimming and J lost 5 bases; unmatched junction nucleotides: 6. The CDR3 contains 15 residues. The CDR3 region is CASSLGQGARTEAFF. The CDR3 nucleotides are TGTGCCAGCAGCCTCGGACAGGGGGCGCGAACTGAAGCTTTCTTT.

This rearrangement joins TRBV12-3 or TRBV12-4 to TRBJ1-5; a possible D gene is TRBD1 (6 bases). V lost 0 bases and J lost 6, with 6 bases in between. This CDR3 is built from 13 residues. CDR3 protein: CASSLARGQPQHF. In nucleotides, the CDR3 is TGTGCCAGCAGTTTAGCCAGGGGTCAGCCCCAGCATTTT.

The chain has TRBV3-1 (or the pseudogene TRBV3-2) and TRBJ2-5; D unresolved. The V and J ends lost 3 bases and 5 bases respectively, with 10 bases between them. CDR1 and CDR2 (germline): LGHDT, YNNKEL (reference sequence). The CDR3 contains 13 residues. CDR3 residues: CASSHFTRETQYF. The CDR3 coding sequence is TGTGCCAGCAGCCATTTCACGAGGGAGACCCAGTACTTC.

The CDR3 region is CASSPAAGALTYEQFF. In nucleotides, the CDR3 is TGCGCCAGCAGCCCGGCTGCGGGGGCGCTGACTTATGAGCAGTTCTTC. The J gene is TRBJ2-1, the V gene TRBV4-3; D might be TRBD2 (7 bases). The germline V gene has CDR1 LGHNA and CDR2 YSLEER. The CDR3 runs 16 residues. The V end was cut by 4 bases, the J end by 8 bases, with 21 bases between.

Comments on this clone: Relative to the germline gene, one junction end is altered; a read error may explain this. V usage is TRBV7-8 and J usage is TRBJ2-3, with D possibly being TRBD2 (5 bases). Germline V gene sequence: CDR1 SGHVS, CDR2 FQNEAQ. CDR3 length: 15 amino acids. The DNA of the CDR3 is TGTGCCAGCAGCCTAGCCCGGGCGGGCACAGATACGCAGTATTTT. It is translated as CASSLARAGTDTQYF.

With regard to this clone: An end of the junction differs from the germline gene, which may be a read error. The CDR3 DNA reads TGTGCTAGCAGCTTAAACAGGGAGAACGAAAAACTGTTTTTT. Translation: CASSLNRENEKLFF. The rearrangement joins TRBV7-7 to TRBJ1-4, with a possible D match to TRBD1 (6 bases). The germline V gene has CDR1 SSHAT and CDR2 FNYEAQ (reference sequence). The CDR3 extends over 14 amino acids.

This sequence joins TRBV6-5 and TRBJ1-1; TRBD1 might be the D (5 bases). The CDR3 covers 13 residues. Trimming pared 5 bases from V and 5 bases from J, leaving 12 bases between. CDR1 is MNHEY, CDR2 SVGAGI, per germline. The CDR3: CASSPRGGTEAFF. The CDR3 DNA is TGTGCCAGCAGTCCCCGGGGGGGAACTGAAGCTTTCTTT.

V and J are TRBV11-2 and TRBJ2-7; 7 nucleotides line up with TRBD2. CDR1 and CDR2 (germline): SGHAT, FQNNGV. With V trimmed by 2 bases and J by 5 bases, 6 bases remained unmatched. The CDR3 sequence is 14 residues long. For the CDR3, the DNA is TGTGCCAGCAGCTTATCCGGACTAGTTAACGAGCAGTACTTC. It codes for CASSLSGLVNEQYF.

In this sample, this clone turned up once. The V and J genes are TRBV19 and TRBJ2-7, with a tentative D call TRBD2 (5 bases). Deletions cut 3 bases from V and 0 bases from J, with 12 bases between. Germline values: CDR1 LNHDA, CDR2 SQIVND (reference sequence). The CDR3 length is 15 residues. The chain's CDR3 is CASSIESGSSYEQYF. The DNA of the CDR3 is TGTGCCAGTAGTATTGAATCTGGGAGCTCCTACGAGCAGTACTTC.

This chain uses TRBV9 with TRBJ2-5; the D gene could be TRBD1 or TRBD2 (5 bases each). V lost 3 bases and J lost 4, with 10 bases in between. CDR1 and CDR2 from the germline V gene are SGDLS and YYNGEE. CDR3 length: 13 amino acids. The CDR3, as DNA: TGTGCCAGCAGCGGGGGACCCGGAGAGACCCAGTACTTC. Translation gives CASSGGPGETQYF.

The V gene is TRBV30, the J gene TRBJ2-1, with 11 bases that match TRBD2. V trimming: 3 bases; J trimming: 4 bases; junction bases outside the gene matches: 5. Germline V gene lookup returns CDR1 GTSNPN and CDR2 SVGIG (reference sequence). The CDR3 is 15 residues long. CDR3 amino acids: CAWSQGTSGYNEQFF. The CDR3 DNA sequence: TGTGCCTGGAGCCAGGGGACTAGCGGTTACAATGAGCAGTTCTTC.

The rearrangement joins TRBV10-3 to TRBJ1-1, with D uncertain. CDR1 is ENHRY, CDR2 SYGVKD, per germline. V shed 0 bases and J shed 0 bases, with 11 bases lying between them. This CDR3 is built from 16 residues. CDR3 nucleotide sequence: TGTGCCATCAGTGAGTCGGGGATCAGGCTGAACACTGAAGCTTTCTTT. This gives the protein CAISESGIRLNTEAFF.